Following are 18 T cell receptor beta chains from one sample sequenced in a study of blood T cell repertoires in COVID-19. The data were produced by immunoSEQ multiplex PCR, yet TCRdb's version contains in-frame clones alone and is incomplete. The table has a few hundred thousand clones, 83% seen once; the top ten hold about 4.9%. Specimen: PBMCs or T cells enriched from blood (not recorded which). Receptor source: a woman in her forties or fifties who had recovered from COVID-19.

The V call is TRBV28, the J call TRBJ1-2; D is uncertain. Germline-derived CDR1 and CDR2 are MDHEN and SYDVKM. This CDR3 is built from 15 residues. The V and J ends lost 0 bases and 4 bases respectively, with 12 bases between them. CDR3 bases: TGTGCCAGCAGTTTATGGCTTAGGACTGTCTATGGCTACACCTTC. It specifies CASSLWLRTVYGYTF.

The chain is built from TRBV3-1 (or the pseudogene TRBV3-2) and TRBJ2-3; a possible D gene is TRBD2 (7 bases). Germline V gives CDR1 LGHDT, CDR2 YNNKEL (reference sequence). The CDR3 loop spans 14 amino acids. Trimming took 4 bases from V and 5 from J, leaving 13 bases between them. This CDR3 is CASSLGGGGDTQYF. Written as DNA, the CDR3 is TGTGCCAGCAGCCTCGGAGGGGGGGGAGATACGCAGTATTTT.

The chain recombines TRBV7-2 with TRBJ2-1; 9 bases fit TRBD2. This CDR3 comprises 16 residues. The V gene's germline CDR1 is SGHTA and CDR2 FQGNSA. After removal of 1 base from V and 15 bases from J, the junction contained 16 bases not matched to a gene. The chain's CDR3 is CASSLDGGAGGGFGFF. Here the CDR3 DNA reads TGTGCCAGCAGCTTAGACGGCGGCGCGGGAGGGGGTTTCGGGTTCTTC.

The CDR3 sequence: CASSPQGENYGYTF. CDR3 coding DNA: TGTGCCAGCTCACCCCAGGGGGAAAACTATGGCTACACCTTC. The chain carries TRBV18 and TRBJ1-2, with 7 bases identical to TRBD1. The CDR3 length is 14 residues. J lost 2 bases, V lost 3 bases, and 3 bases had no gene match. CDR1 is KGHSH, CDR2 LQKENI, per germline.

This clone was recorded only once. The chain links TRBV2 to TRBJ1-3, with TRBD1 matching over 7 bases. Germline CDR1 is SNHLY and CDR2 is FYNNEI. V shed 10 bases and J 0 bases; nucleotides not matched to a gene: 6. CDR3 size: 14 residues. CDR3 nucleotides: TGTGCCACTCGACAGGGTAGCTCTGGAAACACCATATATTTT. Translated: CATRQGSSGNTIYF.

The V call is TRBV7-2, the J call TRBJ1-2, with a tentative D call TRBD1 (5 bases). The CDR3 totals 14 residues. The germline gives CDR1 SGHTA, CDR2 FQGNSA. The V end lost 4 bases, the J end lost 0 bases, and 9 bases lay between the germline ends. Here the CDR3 DNA reads TGTGCCAGCAGCTCACCGACAGCTAACTATGGCTACACCTTC. This sequence encodes CASSSPTANYGYTF.

The rearrangement uses TRBV3-1 (or the pseudogene TRBV3-2) and TRBJ2-7; 10 nucleotides match TRBD2. Germline-derived CDR1 and CDR2 are LGHDT and YNNKEL (reference sequence). The CDR3 has 15 amino acids. Trimming cost V 1 base and J 2 bases; bases outside gene matches: 2. The CDR3 DNA is TGTGCCAGCAGCCAAGGGACTAGCGGCACCTACGAGCAGTACTTC. Its translation is CASSQGTSGTYEQYF.

The CDR3 here is CASSQDGQGNYGYTF. Written as DNA, the CDR3 is TGTGCCAGCAGTCAGGATGGTCAGGGGAACTATGGCTACACCTTC. J is TRBJ1-2 and V is TRBV6-5; possibly TRBD1 for D (6 bases). Germline assignment: CDR1 MNHEY and CDR2 SVGAGI. CDR3 length: 15 residues. V lost 5 bases and J lost 2, with 15 bases in between.

This sequence joins TRBV18 and TRBJ1-1; weak D call: TRBD1 (6 bases). Deletions cut 1 base from V and 11 bases from J, with 14 bases between. The CDR3 length is 13 residues. CDR1 and CDR2 from the germline V gene are KGHSH and LQKENI. DNA of the CDR3: TGTGCCAGCTCACCACAACAGGGCGGTTCGGCTTTCTTT. This translates into CASSPQQGGSAFF. Using reference TRBV18 and TRBJ1-1 for the parts outside the CDR3, the full variable domain is NAGVMQNPRHLVRRRGQEARLRCSPMKGHSHVYWYRQLPEEGLKFMVYLQKENIIDESGMPKERFSAEFPKEGPSILRIQQVVRGDSAAYFCASSPQQGGSAFFGQGTRLTVV.

The rearrangement links TRBV5-6 to TRBJ2-1; TRBD2 matches 10 bases. The junction had 7 bases not matched to a gene; V was cut back by 4 bases and J by 6 bases. CDR3 length equals 15 residues. Germline CDR1 and CDR2: SGHDT and YYEEEE. This CDR3 reads CASSPGSGRLNEQFF. As DNA, the CDR3 is TGTGCCAGCAGCCCCGGTAGCGGGAGGCTCAATGAGCAGTTCTTC.

A note on this clone: This CDR3 is also generated by other DNA sequences in the sample. The rearrangement uses TRBV5-1 and TRBJ2-5; possibly TRBD1 for D (7 bases). Germline assignment: CDR1 SGHRS and CDR2 YFSETQ. The CDR3 spans 14 residues. Trimming cost V 0 bases and J 5 bases, with 11 bases left between them. CDR3 sequence (DNA): TGCGCCAGCAGCTTGGGACAGGGAGGCGAGACCCAGTACTTC. It yields the protein CASSLGQGGETQYF.

V usage is TRBV24-1 and J usage is TRBJ1-2, with 8 bases identical to TRBD1. The CDR3 totals 13 residues. Germline loops: CDR1 KGHDR, CDR2 SFDVKD. The CDR3 region is CSRRQGSGSGYTF. The CDR3 DNA follows: TGTTCACGTAGACAGGGGTCTGGGTCTGGCTACACCTTC.

This chain joins TRBV20-1 and TRBJ2-1; D is unclear. Trimming pared 3 bases from V and 0 bases from J, leaving 9 bases between. This CDR3 spans 14 amino acids. CDR1 is DFQATT, CDR2 SNEGSKA, per germline (reference sequence). In nucleotides, the CDR3 is TGCAGTGCTAGTATGGTTAGCTCCTACAATGAGCAGTTCTTC. Protein product: CSASMVSSYNEQFF.

The chain carries TRBV27 and TRBJ1-2; D is unclear. The CDR3 extends over 15 amino acids. V was trimmed by 6 bases and J by 1 base, leaving 15 bases between them. Germline V gene data show CDR1 as MNHEY and CDR2 as SMNVEV (reference sequence). CDR3 region: CASRSRLTLNYGYTF. CDR3 coding DNA: TGTGCCAGCAGATCTCGGTTAACCCTTAACTATGGCTACACCTTC.

This clone has only one observation. In DNA form, the CDR3 reads TGTGCCAGCAGCCGGAGGGCCCTTTTAGTGGAGCCCCAGCATTTT. It is translated as CASSRRALLVEPQHF. V usage is TRBV7-2 and J usage is TRBJ1-5; D gene ambiguous. The V gene lost 5 bases and the J gene lost 8 bases, with 19 bases spanning the gap. The length of the CDR3 is 15 residues. CDR1 is SGHTA and CDR2 is FQGNSA in the germline V gene.

The V call is TRBV3-1 (or the pseudogene TRBV3-2), the J call TRBJ2-1; 12 bases fit TRBD2. This CDR3 comprises 18 residues. Germline V CDR1 and CDR2: LGHDT, YNNKEL (reference sequence). V was pared by 0 bases and J by 10 bases, with 13 bases of the junction left unmatched. CDR3 sequence: CASSQDHPGTSGPREQFF. The CDR3 DNA reads TGTGCCAGCAGCCAAGACCACCCCGGGACTAGCGGGCCCCGGGAGCAGTTCTTC.

The rearrangement uses TRBV25-1 and TRBJ1-5; D may be TRBD1 (6 bases). The germline V and J ends were trimmed by 1 base and 1 base, with 11 bases remaining between them. This CDR3 is 16 amino acids long. Germline V gene sequence: CDR1 MGHDK, CDR2 SYGVNS. CDR3 protein: CASSELRDRSNQPQHF. In nucleotides, the CDR3 is TGTGCCAGCAGTGAATTACGTGACAGGAGCAATCAGCCCCAGCATTTT.

The CDR3 sequence: CASRLQASYGYTF. In DNA, the CDR3 is TGTGCCAGCAGGCTACAGGCGAGCTATGGCTACACCTTC. V gene TRBV7-2 combines with J gene TRBJ1-2; possibly TRBD1 for D (5 bases). Trimming removed 6 bases from V and 4 bases from J, with 12 bases in between. Germline-derived CDR1 and CDR2 are SGHTA and FQGNSA. This CDR3 spans 13 amino acids.